The 16 T cell receptor beta chains given below trace back to one sample, sequenced in a study of blood T cell repertoires in COVID-19. TCRdb keeps only in-frame clones here, not all; method: immunoSEQ multiplex PCR. The sample carries roughly 250,000 clones, roughly 83% recorded once. Sample: peripheral blood. Receptors were obtained from an elderly woman with acute or convalescent COVID-19.

The J gene is TRBJ1-2, the V gene TRBV19; a weak D match, TRBD1 (6 bases). The CDR3 covers 12 residues. Trimming took 5 bases from V and 14 from J, leaving 18 bases between them. Germline V CDR1 and CDR2: LNHDA, SQIVND (reference sequence). CDR3 DNA: TGTGCCAGTAGTTCAGCAGGGGATTCGGGTACCTTC. Encoded protein: CASSSAGDSGTF.

This chain links TRBV2 with TRBJ1-1, with D possibly matching TRBD1 (5 bases). CDR3 size: 15 residues. V lost 4 bases and J lost 1, with 13 bases in between. From germline, CDR1 is SNHLY and CDR2 FYNNEI. The CDR3 protein is CASSVGRGQNTEAFF. DNA of the CDR3: TGTGCCAGCAGTGTTGGAAGGGGCCAGAACACTGAAGCTTTCTTT.

This clone was counted once. The chain employs TRBV7-9 and TRBJ1-1, with D possibly being TRBD1 (6 bases). Germline CDR1 reads SEHNR; CDR2 reads FQNEAQ (reference sequence). V was shortened by 5 bases and J by 0 bases, with 10 bases between the two germline ends. This CDR3 has 14 residues. For the CDR3, the DNA is TGTGCCAGCAGCCCGGGACACTTGAACACTGAAGCTTTCTTT. It is translated as CASSPGHLNTEAFF.

This clone was picked up a small number of times. The chain recombines TRBV27 with TRBJ1-4, with 9 bases identical to TRBD1. With V trimmed by 2 bases and J by 8 bases, 9 bases remained unmatched. The CDR3 sequence is 16 residues long. Germline lookup yields CDR1 MNHEY and CDR2 SMNVEV (reference sequence). In DNA, the CDR3 is TGTGCCAGCAGTTTAGATAACAGGGGGCGCGGGGAAAAACTGTTTTTT. Its translation: CASSLDNRGRGEKLFF.

This clone was seen only once. The chain carries TRBV24-1 and TRBJ2-3; TRBD2 matches at 7 bases. The germline V gene encodes CDR1 KGHDR and CDR2 SFDVKD. The junction had 13 bases not matched to a gene; V was cut back by 7 bases and J by 1 base. There are 17 residues in the CDR3. CDR3 nucleotide sequence: TGTGCCACCAGAGCGGGGTTGGGGAGGGACCGCACAGATACGCAGTATTTT. Protein product: CATRAGLGRDRTDTQYF.

This chain links TRBV7-9 with TRBJ1-1, with D perhaps matching TRBD1 (5 bases). The CDR3 is made up of 13 amino acids. V was cut by 6 bases and J by 0 bases, with 8 bases left in between. Per germline, CDR1 SEHNR and CDR2 FQNEAQ (reference sequence). The CDR3 nucleotides are TGTGCCAGCAGTCGACAGCTGAACACTGAAGCTTTCTTT. Protein: CASSRQLNTEAFF.

This clone was seen a single time. The chain combines TRBV4-1 with TRBJ1-3; TRBD1 aligns across 7 bases. The V and J ends lost 0 bases and 0 bases, in that order; junction bases with no gene match: 5. Germline assignment: CDR1 MGHRA and CDR2 YSYEKL. CDR3 length: 17 amino acids. The CDR3 DNA sequence: TGCGCCAGCAGCCAAGATCCGGGACAGATCTCTGGAAACACCATATATTTT. Encoded protein: CASSQDPGQISGNTIYF.

A few counts support this clone. The V gene is TRBV11-2, the J gene TRBJ2-1; 9 bases are shared with TRBD2. Germline CDR1 SGHAT, CDR2 FQNNGV. V dropped 8 bases and J dropped 4; count of bases not matched to a gene: 9. CDR3 length equals 15 residues. For the CDR3, the DNA is TGTGCCAGCCGCCCTCTAGCGGGGCCTTACAATGAGCAGTTCTTC. It specifies CASRPLAGPYNEQFF.

The chain recombines TRBV7-2 with TRBJ1-1, with D perhaps matching TRBD1 (6 bases). From germline, CDR1 is SGHTA and CDR2 FQGNSA. The V and J ends lost 6 bases and 2 bases respectively, with 16 bases between them. This CDR3 has 15 amino acids. CDR3 nucleotides: TGTGCCAGCAGTCGTACGACAGGATTAAACACTGAAGCTTTCTTT. Residues: CASSRTTGLNTEAFF.

The rearrangement links TRBV12-5 to TRBJ1-3; D might be TRBD1 (6 bases). This CDR3 spans 13 amino acids. The V end was cut by 5 bases, the J end by 6 bases, with 11 bases between. The germline gives CDR1 LGHNT, CDR2 FRNRAP. The CDR3 DNA reads as TGTGCTAGTGGTCCCACAGGGCAAAACACCATATATTTT. Protein sequence: CASGPTGQNTIYF.

The chain has TRBV5-1 and TRBJ2-3; tentatively, D is TRBD1 (6 bases). The CDR3 spans 13 residues. Deletions cut 4 bases from V and 4 bases from J, with 10 bases between. Germline-derived CDR1 and CDR2 are SGHRS and YFSETQ. CDR3 nucleotides: TGCGCCAGCAGCCTACAGGGAGCAGATACGCAGTATTTT. Translated, it gives CASSLQGADTQYF.

The rearrangement links TRBV2 to TRBJ1-1, with 8 bases aligning to TRBD1. The CDR3 has 14 residues. Germline loops: CDR1 SNHLY, CDR2 FYNNEI. Losses at the gene ends were 0 bases for V and 9 bases for J; bases not matched to a gene: 6. The CDR3 sequence is CASSEAAGGAKAFF. In DNA form, the CDR3 reads TGTGCCAGCAGTGAAGCGGCAGGGGGCGCGAAAGCTTTCTTT.

This chain uses TRBV3-1 (or the pseudogene TRBV3-2) with TRBJ2-7; D is unresolved. The CDR3 covers 15 residues. The V gene's germline CDR1 is LGHDT and CDR2 YNNKEL (reference sequence). Trimming cost V 1 base and J 0 bases, with 10 bases left between them. The CDR3 reads CASSQAPVPSYEQYF. CDR3 bases: TGTGCCAGCAGCCAAGCTCCAGTCCCCTCCTACGAGCAGTACTTC.

The chain employs TRBV10-3 and TRBJ2-1; the match to TRBD1 covers 11 bases. Germline CDR1 is ENHRY and CDR2 is SYGVKD. Trimming at V came to 5 bases and at J to 8 bases, leaving 5 bases not matched to a gene. The CDR3 loop spans 14 amino acids. This CDR3 is CAISRTGGRDEQFF. The CDR3 DNA sequence: TGTGCCATCAGTCGGACAGGGGGCAGGGATGAGCAGTTCTTC.

The V gene is TRBV5-6, the J gene TRBJ2-1, with D perhaps being TRBD1 or TRBD2 (7 bases each). V was shortened by 4 bases and J by 4 bases, with 15 bases between the two germline ends. CDR1 and CDR2 (germline): SGHDT, YYEEEE. This CDR3 contains 15 residues. The CDR3 region has the DNA TGTGCCAGCAGCCTGGGGAGGGGGCTATACAATGAGCAGTTCTTC. This sequence encodes CASSLGRGLYNEQFF.

This clone was found a few times. J is TRBJ2-7 and V is TRBV29-1; D is possibly TRBD1 (7 bases). The CDR3 length is 15 residues. Germline-derived CDR1 and CDR2 are SQVTM and ANQGSEA. V lost 2 bases and J 0 bases, leaving 14 bases between the germline ends. CDR3 sequence: CSVEKGAGSSYEQYF. The CDR3 DNA follows: TGCAGCGTTGAAAAGGGGGCGGGGAGCTCCTACGAGCAGTACTTC.